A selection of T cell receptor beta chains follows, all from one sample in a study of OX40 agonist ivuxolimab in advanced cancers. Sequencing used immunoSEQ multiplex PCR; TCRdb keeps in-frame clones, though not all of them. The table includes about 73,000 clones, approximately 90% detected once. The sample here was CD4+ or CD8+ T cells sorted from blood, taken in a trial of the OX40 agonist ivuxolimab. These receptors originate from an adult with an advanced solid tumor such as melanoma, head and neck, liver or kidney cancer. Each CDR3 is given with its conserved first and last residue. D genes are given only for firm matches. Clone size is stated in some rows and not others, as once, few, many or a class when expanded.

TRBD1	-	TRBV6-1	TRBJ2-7	TGTGCCAGCGTGGAGACAGGGGTTCCCGAGCAGTACTTC	CASVETGVPEQYF
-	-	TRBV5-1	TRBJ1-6	TGCGCCAGCAGCTTGAGAGGACAGAGCTATAATTCACCCCTCCACTTT	CASSLRGQSYNSPLHF
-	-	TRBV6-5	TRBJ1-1	TGTGCCAGCAGTTTAGGTATACATCGGAACACTGAAGCTTTCTTT	CASSLGIHRNTEAFF
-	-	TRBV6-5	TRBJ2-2	TGTGCCAGCAGTTTACAGGGCTCCGGCGGGGAGCTGTTTTTT	CASSLQGSGGELFF
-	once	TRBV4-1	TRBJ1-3	TGCGCCAGCAGCCAAGAAGTTGGTTACACCATATATTTT	CASSQEVGYTIYF
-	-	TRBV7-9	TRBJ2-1	TGTGCCAGCAGCCTCGCAGGGGGGAATGAGCAGTTCTTC	CASSLAGGNEQFF
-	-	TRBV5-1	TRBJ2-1	TGCGCCAGCAGCTTACCGGGGACCGATGAGCAGTTCTTC	CASSLPGTDEQFF
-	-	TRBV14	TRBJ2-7	TGTGCCAGCAGCCAGGACCGTTTATACTTC	CASSQDRLYF
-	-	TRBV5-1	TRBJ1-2	TGCGCCAGCAGCCAAGACGGAGCCTATGGCTACACCTTC	CASSQDGAYGYTF
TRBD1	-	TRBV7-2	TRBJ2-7	TGTGCCAGCAGCCCCACCGGGACAGGGGTCTACGAGCAGTACTTC	CASSPTGTGVYEQYF
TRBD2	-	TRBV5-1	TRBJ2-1	TGCGCCAGCAGCTCCGGACTAGTGAATGAGCAGTTCTTC	CASSSGLVNEQFF
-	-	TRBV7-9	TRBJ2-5	TGTGCCAGCAAGCCCTACCAAGAGACCCAGTACTTC	CASKPYQETQYF
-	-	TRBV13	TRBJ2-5	TGTGCCAGCAGTTGCCGACCGGGAAAAAAAGAGACCCAGTACTTC	CASSCRPGKKETQYF
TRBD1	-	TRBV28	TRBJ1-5	TGTGCCAGCAGTTCCGGGACAGGGGGTCAGCCCCAGCATTTT	CASSSGTGGQPQHF
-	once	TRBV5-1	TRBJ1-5	TGCGCCACCCGACAGACCCCGTCTAATTATAGCAATCAGCCCCAGCATTTT	CATRQTPSNYSNQPQHF
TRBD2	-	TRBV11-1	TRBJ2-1	TGTGCCAGCAGCTCCGGACTAGCGGGCTACAATGAGCAGTTCTTC	CASSSGLAGYNEQFF
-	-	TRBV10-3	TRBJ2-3	TGTGCCACTAACTCGGCCTATACGCAGTATTTT	CATNSAYTQYF
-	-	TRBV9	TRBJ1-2	TGTGCCAGCAGCGTAGATGCGTATGGCTACACCTTC	CASSVDAYGYTF
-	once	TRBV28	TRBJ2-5	TGTGCCAGCAGTTTACGACAGGGACTCGGGCGGGAGACCCAGTACTTC	CASSLRQGLGRETQYF
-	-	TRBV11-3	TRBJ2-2	TGTGCCAGCAGTCAGTCATCAGACGGGGAGCTGTTTTTT	CASSQSSDGELFF
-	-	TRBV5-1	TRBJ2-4	TGCGCCAGCTCCCCTTTAGCGGATCGAGCCAAAAACATTCAGTACTTC	CASSPLADRAKNIQYF
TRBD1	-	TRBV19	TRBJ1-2	TGTGCCAGTAGTACCGACCGGGACAGGGATGGCTACACCTTC	CASSTDRDRDGYTF
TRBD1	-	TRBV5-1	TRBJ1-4	TGCGCCAGCGCTCGGGGACAGATAAGTGAAAAACTGTTTTTT	CASARGQISEKLFF
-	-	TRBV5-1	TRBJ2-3	TGCGCCAGCAGGGCGACGGTCGCTAGCACAGATACGCAGTATTTT	CASRATVASTDTQYF
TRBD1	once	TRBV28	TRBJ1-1	TGTGCCAGCAGACAGGACAGGGAAGCTGAAGCTTTCTTT	CASRQDREAEAFF
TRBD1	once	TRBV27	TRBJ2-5	TGTGCCAGCAGTTCAGCCCGGACAGGGGGGTTTGGGCGTGAGACCCAGTACTTC	CASSSARTGGFGRETQYF
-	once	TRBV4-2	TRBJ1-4	TGTGCCAGCAGCCAAGAGGGGGTGCGGGAAAAACTGTTTTTT	CASSQEGVREKLFF
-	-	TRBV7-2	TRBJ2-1	TGTGCCAGCAGCTTGAGTAGGGGGGCCACTGAGCAGTTCTTC	CASSLSRGATEQFF
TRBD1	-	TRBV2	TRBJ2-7	TGTGCCAGCAGTGTCACAGGGGGATCCCTGGAGCAGTACTTC	CASSVTGGSLEQYF
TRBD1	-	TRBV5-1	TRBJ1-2	TGCGCCAGCAGCTTGGTGGGACAGGGGGCTGATGGCTACACCTTC	CASSLVGQGADGYTF
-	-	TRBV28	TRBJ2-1	TGTGCCAGCAGTACAAACTGGGGTGAGCAGTTCTTC	CASSTNWGEQFF
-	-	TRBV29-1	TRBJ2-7	TGCAGCGCCCACCGGGACAACTACGAGCAGTACTTC	CSAHRDNYEQYF
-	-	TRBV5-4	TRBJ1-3	TGTGCCAGCAGCTCTAACTCTGGAAACACCATATATTTT	CASSSNSGNTIYF
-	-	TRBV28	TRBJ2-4	TGTGCCAGCAGCCCAGGGAGTGCGGGAAACATTCAGTACTTC	CASSPGSAGNIQYF
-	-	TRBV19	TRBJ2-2	TGTGCCAGTAGTCGGCAGGGCTGGACCGGGGAGCTGTTTTTT	CASSRQGWTGELFF
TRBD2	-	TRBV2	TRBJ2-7	TGTGCCAGCACTACCTGGGGACTAGCGGGAGGTTCTGGGAGGTACGAGCAGTACTTC	CASTTWGLAGGSGRYEQYF
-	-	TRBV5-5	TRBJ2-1	TGTGCCAGCAGCGGGGGACTCCTAAAGTACAATGAGCAGTTCTTC	CASSGGLLKYNEQFF
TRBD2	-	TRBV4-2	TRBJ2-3	TGTGCCAGCAGCTCCCCGACCCGGGGGGTAACTAGCACAGATACGCAGTATTTT	CASSSPTRGVTSTDTQYF
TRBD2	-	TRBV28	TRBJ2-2	TGTGCCAGCAGTACCCTCGGACTAGCGGGATTCACCGGGGAGCTGTTTTTT	CASSTLGLAGFTGELFF
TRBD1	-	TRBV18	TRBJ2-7	TGTGCCAGCTCACCCCTCGGACAGGGCTACGAGCAGTACTTC	CASSPLGQGYEQYF
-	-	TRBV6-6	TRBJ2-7	TGTGCCAGCAGCCTACCCACCAGGGTTGTTTCCTACGAGCAGTACTTC	CASSLPTRVVSYEQYF
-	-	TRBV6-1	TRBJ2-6	TGTGCCAGCAGTGTACAACAGCGTCCTGGGGCCAACGTCCTGACTTTC	CASSVQQRPGANVLTF
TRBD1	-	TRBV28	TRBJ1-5	TGTGCCAGCTTGGGACAGGGGCCGGGGCCCCAGCATTTT	CASLGQGPGPQHF
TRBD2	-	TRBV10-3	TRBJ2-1	TGTGCCATCAGTGGGGAGAGCGGGACGAGCTCCTACAATGAGCAGTTCTTC	CAISGESGTSSYNEQFF
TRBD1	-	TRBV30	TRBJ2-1	TGTGCCTGGAGAGGCAGGGGGCAGGCGGGCTCCTACAATGAGCAGTTCTTC	CAWRGRGQAGSYNEQFF
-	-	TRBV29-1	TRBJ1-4	TGCAGCGTTGAGGGGGGGCAGGGGTTTGAAAAACTGTTTTTT	CSVEGGQGFEKLFF
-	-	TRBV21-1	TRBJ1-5	TGTGCCAGCAGCAAAGATCACCGGAACACTCAGCCCCAGCATTTT	CASSKDHRNTQPQHF
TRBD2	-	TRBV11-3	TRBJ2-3	TGTGCCAGCAGCTTAGAAGGTAGCGGGAGGAGGACAGATACGCAGTATTTT	CASSLEGSGRRTDTQYF
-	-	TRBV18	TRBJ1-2	TGTGCCAGCTCACCCGGGCAGGGCAATGGCTACACCTTC	CASSPGQGNGYTF
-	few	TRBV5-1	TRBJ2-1	TGCGCCAGCAGCATAGGACTGGGCCTGGCGTATGAGCAGTTCTTC	CASSIGLGLAYEQFF
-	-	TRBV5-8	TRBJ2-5	TGTGCCAGCAGCTTGAAAGAGACCCAGTACTTC	CASSLKETQYF
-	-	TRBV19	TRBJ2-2	TGTGCCACCTCCCCTAGGGTACAGGGGGGGACCGGGGAGCTGTTTTTT	CATSPRVQGGTGELFF